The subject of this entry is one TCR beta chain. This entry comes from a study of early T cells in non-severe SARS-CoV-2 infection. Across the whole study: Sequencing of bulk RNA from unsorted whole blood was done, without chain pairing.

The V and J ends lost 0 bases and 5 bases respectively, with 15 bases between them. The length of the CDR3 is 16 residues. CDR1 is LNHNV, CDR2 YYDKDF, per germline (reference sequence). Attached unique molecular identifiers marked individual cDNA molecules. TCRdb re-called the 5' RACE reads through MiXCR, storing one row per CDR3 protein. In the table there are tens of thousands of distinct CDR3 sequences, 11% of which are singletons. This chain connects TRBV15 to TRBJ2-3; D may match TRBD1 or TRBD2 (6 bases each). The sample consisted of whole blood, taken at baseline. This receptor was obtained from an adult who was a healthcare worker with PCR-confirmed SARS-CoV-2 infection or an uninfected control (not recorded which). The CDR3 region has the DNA TGTGCCACCAGCAGAGATGGGGGGCTCCGGGGAGATACGCAGTATTTT. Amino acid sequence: CATSRDGGLRGDTQYF.